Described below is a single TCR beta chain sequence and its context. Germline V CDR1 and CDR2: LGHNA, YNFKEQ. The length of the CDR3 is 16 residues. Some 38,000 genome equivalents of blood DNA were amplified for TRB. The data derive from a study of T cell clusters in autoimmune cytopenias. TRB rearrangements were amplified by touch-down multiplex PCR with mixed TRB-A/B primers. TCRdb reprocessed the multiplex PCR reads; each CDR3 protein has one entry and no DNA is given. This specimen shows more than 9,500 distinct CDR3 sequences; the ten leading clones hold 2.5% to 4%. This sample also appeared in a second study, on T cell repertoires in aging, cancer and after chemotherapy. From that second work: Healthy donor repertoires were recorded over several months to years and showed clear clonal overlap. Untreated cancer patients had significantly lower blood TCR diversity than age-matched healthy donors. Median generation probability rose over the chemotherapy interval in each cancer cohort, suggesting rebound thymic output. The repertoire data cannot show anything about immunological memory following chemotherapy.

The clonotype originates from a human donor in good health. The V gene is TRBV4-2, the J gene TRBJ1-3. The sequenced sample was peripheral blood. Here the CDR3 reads CASSQDVALSGNTIYF.